A selection of T cell receptor beta chains follows, all from one sample in a study of T cell responses to AZD1222 COVID-19 vaccine. Repertoires were generated with immunoSEQ multiplex PCR, while TCRdb's copy carries only in-frame clones and drops some. The repertoire has 85,000 to 130,000 clones, around nine tenths of them found once; the top ten carry over 3%. The sample here was peripheral blood, taken on day 0 of AZD1222 vaccination. All receptors come from an adult in good health. The CDR3 runs from the conserved cysteine through the conserved F or W. The order of the fields is J gene, D gene, V gene, clone size, CDR3 protein, CDR3 DNA. A D gene is named only where the DNA matches it firmly. Clone size is shown for a subset of rows, as once, few, many or a class of expanded clone.

>TRBJ2-7|NA|TRBV19|NA
CASSTGTTGSYEQYF
TGTGCCAGTAGTACCGGGACAACCGGTTCCTACGAGCAGTACTTC
>TRBJ1-5|TRBD1|TRBV5-1|NA
CASSLEDRGIYSNQPQHF
TGCGCCAGCAGCTTGGAGGACAGGGGCATCTATAGCAATCAGCCCCAGCATTTT
>TRBJ1-4|TRBD1|TRBV9|NA
CASSLTGGSNEKLFF
TGTGCCAGCAGCTTGACAGGGGGCTCTAATGAAAAACTGTTTTTT
>TRBJ2-1|NA|TRBV5-4|NA
CASSLGGEQFF
TGTGCCAGCAGCTTGGGTGGTGAGCAGTTCTTC
>TRBJ1-5|NA|TRBV30|NA
CAWSDNRLPQPQHF
TGTGCCTGGAGTGATAACAGGCTCCCTCAGCCCCAGCATTTT
>TRBJ1-1|TRBD1|TRBV5-1|NA
CASSRRQGANTEAFF
TGCGCCAGCAGCAGACGACAGGGGGCGAACACTGAAGCTTTCTTT
>TRBJ2-1|NA|TRBV18|NA
CASSPPGGGRNEQFF
TGTGCCAGCTCACCCCCTGGCGGGGGCCGAAATGAGCAGTTCTTC
>TRBJ1-1|NA|TRBV29-1|NA
CSDVRGLNTEAFF
TGCAGCGACGTGCGGGGGCTGAACACTGAAGCTTTCTTT
>TRBJ2-1|TRBD1|TRBV19|few
CASSNRGPKLDEQFF
TGTGCCAGTAGCAACAGGGGGCCCAAATTGGATGAGCAGTTCTTC
>TRBJ2-7|TRBD1|TRBV9|NA
CASSVAGDRGLEQYF
TGTGCCAGCAGCGTAGCCGGGGACAGGGGGCTCGAGCAGTACTTC
>TRBJ1-5|TRBD1|TRBV28|NA
CASTRGQGLSQPQHF
TGTGCCAGCACCCGTGGACAGGGACTATCTCAGCCCCAGCATTTT
>TRBJ2-2|NA|TRBV9|NA
CASSGVAAENTGELFF
TGTGCCAGCTCTGGGGTGGCAGCCGAGAACACCGGGGAGCTGTTTTTT
>TRBJ1-2|NA|TRBV20-1|NA
CSAGENYGYTF
TGCAGTGCGGGGGAAAACTATGGCTACACCTTC
>TRBJ2-1|NA|TRBV7-8|NA
CASSFYGHYNEQFF
TGTGCCAGCAGCTTCTACGGGCACTACAATGAGCAGTTCTTC
>TRBJ1-1|NA|TRBV7-3|NA
CASSLLGGNTEAFF
TGTGCCAGCAGCTTATTAGGCGGGAACACTGAAGCTTTCTTT
>TRBJ2-5|NA|TRBV7-7|NA
CASSFGGMGETQYF
TGTGCTAGCAGCTTCGGCGGGATGGGAGAGACCCAGTACTTC
>TRBJ1-5|NA|TRBV24-1|NA
CAAQRDQSQPQHF
TGTGCCGCCCAGCGTGACCAGTCCCAGCCCCAGCATTTT
>TRBJ1-4|NA|TRBV29-1|NA
CSVVGLGHEKLFF
TGCAGCGTTGTTGGACTCGGCCATGAAAAACTGTTTTTT
>TRBJ1-2|NA|TRBV2|NA
CASRQPGTGYGYTF
TGTGCCAGCAGACAGCCCGGGACCGGCTATGGCTACACCTTC
>TRBJ1-6|TRBD1|TRBV27|once
CASSLLQGTGNSPLHF
TGTGCCAGCAGTTTGCTTCAGGGGACAGGCAATTCACCCCTCCACTTT
>TRBJ1-1|NA|TRBV5-1|once
CASSVATLNTEAFF
TGCGCCAGCAGCGTTGCCACCCTGAACACTGAAGCTTTCTTT
>TRBJ1-6|TRBD1|TRBV5-1|NA
CASSLGGQNNSPLHF
TGCGCCAGCAGCTTGGGGGGACAGAATAATTCACCCCTCCACTTT
>TRBJ2-7|NA|TRBV19|NA
CASSPGSYEQYF
TGTGCCAGTAGTCCAGGATCCTACGAGCAGTACTTC
>TRBJ1-1|NA|TRBV27|NA
CASTQGGEAFF
TGTGCCAGCACCCAAGGAGGTGAAGCTTTCTTT
>TRBJ1-1|NA|TRBV4-2|NA
CASSQDVGGRNTEAFF
TGTGCCAGCAGCCAAGATGTGGGGGGAAGGAACACTGAAGCTTTCTTT
>TRBJ1-5|NA|TRBV3-1/TRBV3-2|NA
CASSQGARNQPQHF
TGTGCCAGCAGCCAGGGGGCCAGAAATCAGCCCCAGCATTTT
>TRBJ2-2|NA|TRBV27|NA
CASSPRFLTGELFF
TGTGCCAGCAGCCCACGATTTCTCACCGGGGAGCTGTTTTTT
>TRBJ2-1|NA|TRBV27|NA
CASSRRSGSYNEQFF
TGTGCCAGCAGTAGACGGAGCGGATCCTACAATGAGCAGTTCTTC
>TRBJ2-7|TRBD1|TRBV18|NA
CASSPPGQGYEQYF
TGTGCCAGCTCACCGCCGGGACAGGGCTACGAGCAGTACTTC
>TRBJ2-7|TRBD2|TRBV5-1|NA
CASSWGGRAYEQYF
TGCGCCAGCAGCTGGGGGGGACGAGCCTACGAGCAGTACTTC
>TRBJ2-4|TRBD2|TRBV6-2/TRBV6-3|NA
CASSQGLAVLTKNIQYF
TGTGCCAGCAGTCAGGGACTAGCGGTTCTTACCAAAAACATTCAGTACTTC
>TRBJ1-5|NA|TRBV7-8|NA
CASSLDRISNQPQHF
TGTGCCAGCAGCTTAGACCGGATTAGCAATCAGCCCCAGCATTTT
>TRBJ1-1|NA|TRBV19|NA
CASSTILRGTEAFF
TGTGCCAGTAGCACTATTCTCAGGGGCACTGAAGCTTTCTTT
>TRBJ2-5|NA|TRBV6-2/TRBV6-3|NA
CASSRTARVETQYF
TGTGCCAGCAGCAGGACAGCCCGGGTCGAGACCCAGTACTTC
>TRBJ1-1|NA|TRBV7-2|NA
CASSLTENTEAFF
TGTGCCAGCAGCTTAACAGAGAACACTGAAGCTTTCTTT
>TRBJ2-1|TRBD1|TRBV2|NA
CASCSRDSAFNEQFF
TGTGCCAGCTGCAGCCGGGACAGCGCTTTTAATGAGCAGTTCTTC